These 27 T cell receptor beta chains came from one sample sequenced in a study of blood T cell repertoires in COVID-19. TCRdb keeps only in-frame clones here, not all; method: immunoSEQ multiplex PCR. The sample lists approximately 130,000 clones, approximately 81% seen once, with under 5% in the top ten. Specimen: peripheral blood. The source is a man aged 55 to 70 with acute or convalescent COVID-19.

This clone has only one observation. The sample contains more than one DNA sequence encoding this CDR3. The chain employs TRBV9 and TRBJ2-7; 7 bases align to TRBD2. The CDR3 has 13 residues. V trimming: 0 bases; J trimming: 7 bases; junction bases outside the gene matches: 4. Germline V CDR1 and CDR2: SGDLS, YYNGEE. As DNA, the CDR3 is TGTGCCAGCAGCGTAGGACTAGCAGGGGAGCAGTACTTC. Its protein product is CASSVGLAGEQYF. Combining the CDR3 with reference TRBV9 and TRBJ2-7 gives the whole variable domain DSGVTQTPKHLITATGQRVTLRCSPRSGDLSVYWYQQSLDQGLQFLIQYYNGEERAKGNILERFSAQQFPDLHSELNLSSLELGDSALYFCASSVGLAGEQYFGPGTRLTVT.

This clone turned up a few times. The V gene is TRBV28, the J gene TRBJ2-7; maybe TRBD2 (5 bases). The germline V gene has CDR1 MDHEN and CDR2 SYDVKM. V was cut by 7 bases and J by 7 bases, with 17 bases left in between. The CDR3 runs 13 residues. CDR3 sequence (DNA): TGTGCCAGCAACCCACTAGGGCGGTGGGAGCAGTACTTC. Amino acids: CASNPLGRWEQYF.

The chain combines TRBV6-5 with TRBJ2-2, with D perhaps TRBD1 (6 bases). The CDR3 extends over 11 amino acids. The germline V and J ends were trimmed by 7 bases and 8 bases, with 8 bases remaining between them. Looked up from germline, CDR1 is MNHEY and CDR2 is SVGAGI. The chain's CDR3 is CASTQGGELFF. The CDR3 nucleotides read TGTGCCAGCACCCAGGGGGGGGAGCTGTTTTTT.

The CDR3 DNA follows: TGTGCCAGCAGCTTAGGACGGGAATTCGGGGCCGGGGAGCTGTTTTTT. Protein sequence: CASSLGREFGAGELFF. This rearrangement joins TRBV11-2 to TRBJ2-2, with a tentative D call TRBD2 (5 bases). The ends were cut back, 1 base at V and 6 bases at J, with 15 bases in the middle. Germline V gene sequence: CDR1 SGHAT, CDR2 FQNNGV. The CDR3 extends over 16 amino acids.

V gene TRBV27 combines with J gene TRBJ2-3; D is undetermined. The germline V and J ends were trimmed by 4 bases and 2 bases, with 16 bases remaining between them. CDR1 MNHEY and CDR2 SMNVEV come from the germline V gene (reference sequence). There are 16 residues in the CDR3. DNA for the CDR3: TGTGCCAGCAGTTCCCTGCCCCTAACTGACACAGATACGCAGTATTTT. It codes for CASSSLPLTDTDTQYF.

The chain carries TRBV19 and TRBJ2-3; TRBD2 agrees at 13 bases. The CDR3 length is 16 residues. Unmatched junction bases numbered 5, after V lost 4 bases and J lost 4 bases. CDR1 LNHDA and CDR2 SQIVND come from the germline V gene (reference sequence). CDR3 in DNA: TGTGCCAGTAGTAAAGGCGGACTAGCGGGAGCAGATACGCAGTATTTT. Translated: CASSKGGLAGADTQYF.

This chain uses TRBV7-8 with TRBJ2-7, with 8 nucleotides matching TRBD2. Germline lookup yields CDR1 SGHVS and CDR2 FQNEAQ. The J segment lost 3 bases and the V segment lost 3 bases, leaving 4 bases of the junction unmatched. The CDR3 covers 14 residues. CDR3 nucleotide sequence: TGTGCCAGCAGCTTGGGGGGGACTAGCTACGAGCAGTACTTC. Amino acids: CASSLGGTSYEQYF.

Here the CDR3 reads CATNTPTGHEQYF. CDR3 coding DNA: TGTGCCACCAACACCCCAACAGGGCACGAGCAGTACTTC. This chain uses TRBV28 with TRBJ2-7, with D possibly matching TRBD1 (6 bases). Between the trimmed V and J ends, which lost 10 bases and 5 bases, there was a span of 18 bases. Germline V gene lookup returns CDR1 MDHEN and CDR2 SYDVKM. This CDR3 contains 13 residues.

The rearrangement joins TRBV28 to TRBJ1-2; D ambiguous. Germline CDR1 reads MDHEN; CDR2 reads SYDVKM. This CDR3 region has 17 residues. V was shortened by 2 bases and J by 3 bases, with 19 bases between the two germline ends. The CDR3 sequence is CASSLGQASLPYYGYTF. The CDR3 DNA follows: TGTGCCAGCAGTTTAGGGCAGGCAAGTCTCCCCTACTATGGCTACACCTTC.

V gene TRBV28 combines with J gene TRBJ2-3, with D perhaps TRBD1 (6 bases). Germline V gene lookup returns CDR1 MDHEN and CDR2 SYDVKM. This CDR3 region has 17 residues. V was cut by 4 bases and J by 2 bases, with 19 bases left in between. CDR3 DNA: TGTGCCAGCAGTTCGTTCCCAGGGGCTGGGAACACAGATACGCAGTATTTT. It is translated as CASSSFPGAGNTDTQYF. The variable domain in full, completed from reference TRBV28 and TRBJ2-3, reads DVKVTQSSRYLVKRTGEKVFLECVQDMDHENMFWYRQDPGLGLRLIYFSYDVKMKEKGDIPEGYSVSREKKERFSLILESASTNQTSMYLCASSSFPGAGNTDTQYFGPGTRLTVL.

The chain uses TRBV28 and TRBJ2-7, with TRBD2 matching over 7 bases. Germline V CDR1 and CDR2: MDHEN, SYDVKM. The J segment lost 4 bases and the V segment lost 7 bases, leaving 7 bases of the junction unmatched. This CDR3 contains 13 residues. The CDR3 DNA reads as TGTGCCAGCACCTGGGGGGGAGGTTACGAGCAGTACTTC. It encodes CASTWGGGYEQYF.

The CDR3: CASSLGGDSHSYEQYF. The DNA for the CDR3 is TGCGCCAGCAGCTTGGGGGGGGACAGCCACTCCTACGAGCAGTACTTC. V usage is TRBV5-1 and J usage is TRBJ2-7; tentative D call: TRBD1 (7 bases). Trimming cost V 0 bases and J 0 bases, with 13 bases left between them. Looked up from germline, CDR1 is SGHRS and CDR2 is YFSETQ. CDR3 length: 16 residues.

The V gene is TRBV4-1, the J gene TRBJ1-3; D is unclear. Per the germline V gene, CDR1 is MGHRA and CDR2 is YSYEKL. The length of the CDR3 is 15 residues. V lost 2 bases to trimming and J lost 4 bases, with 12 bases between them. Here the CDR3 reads CASSQTGTPGNTIYF. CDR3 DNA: TGCGCCAGCAGCCAAACGGGAACCCCGGGAAACACCATATATTTT.

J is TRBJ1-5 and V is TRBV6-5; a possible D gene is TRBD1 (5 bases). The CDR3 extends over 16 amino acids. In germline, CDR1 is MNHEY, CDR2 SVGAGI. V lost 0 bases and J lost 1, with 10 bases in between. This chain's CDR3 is CASSYSAQGSNQPQHF. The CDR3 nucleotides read TGTGCCAGCAGTTACTCGGCGCAGGGCAGCAATCAGCCCCAGCATTTT.

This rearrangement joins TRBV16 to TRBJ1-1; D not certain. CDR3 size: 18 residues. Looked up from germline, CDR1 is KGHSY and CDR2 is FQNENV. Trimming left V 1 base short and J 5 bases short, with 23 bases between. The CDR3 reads CASSQWGRGPEKGTEAFF. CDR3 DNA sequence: TGTGCCAGCAGCCAATGGGGTAGAGGGCCAGAAAAGGGAACTGAAGCTTTCTTT. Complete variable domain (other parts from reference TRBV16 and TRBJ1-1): GEEVAQTPKHLVRGEGQKAKLYCAPIKGHSYVFWYQQVLKNEFKFLISFQNENVFDETGMPKERFSAKCLPNSPCSLEIQATKLEDSAVYFCASSQWGRGPEKGTEAFFGQGTRLTVV.

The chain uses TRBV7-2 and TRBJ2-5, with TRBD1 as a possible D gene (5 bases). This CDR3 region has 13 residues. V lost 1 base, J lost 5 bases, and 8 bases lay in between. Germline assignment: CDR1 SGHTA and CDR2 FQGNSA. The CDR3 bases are TGTGCCAGCAGCTTAGGGGGCACGGAGACCCAGTACTTC. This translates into CASSLGGTETQYF.

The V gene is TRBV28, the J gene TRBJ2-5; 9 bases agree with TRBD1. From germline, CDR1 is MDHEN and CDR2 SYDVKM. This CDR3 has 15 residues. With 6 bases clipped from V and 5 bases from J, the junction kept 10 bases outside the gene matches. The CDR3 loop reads CASSLPGQGRETQYF. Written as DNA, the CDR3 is TGTGCCAGCAGCCTACCCGGACAGGGGCGGGAGACCCAGTACTTC.

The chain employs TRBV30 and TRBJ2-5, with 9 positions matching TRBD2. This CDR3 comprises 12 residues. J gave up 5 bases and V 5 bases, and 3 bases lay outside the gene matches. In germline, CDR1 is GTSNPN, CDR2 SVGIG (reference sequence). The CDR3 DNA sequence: TGTGCCTGGGGGACTAGCTGGGAGACCCAGTACTTC. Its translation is CAWGTSWETQYF. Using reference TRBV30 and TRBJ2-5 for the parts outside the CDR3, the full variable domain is SQTIHQWPATLVQPVGSPLSLECTVEGTSNPNLYWYRQAAGRGLQLLFYSVGIGQISSEVPQNLSASRPQDRQFILSSKKLLLSDSGFYLCAWGTSWETQYFGPGTRLLVL.

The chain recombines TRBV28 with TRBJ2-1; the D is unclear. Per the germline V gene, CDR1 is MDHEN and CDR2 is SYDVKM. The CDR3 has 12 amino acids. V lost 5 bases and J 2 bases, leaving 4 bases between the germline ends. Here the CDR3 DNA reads TGTGCCAGCAGTCCGGCCTACAATGAGCAGTTCTTC. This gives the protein CASSPAYNEQFF.

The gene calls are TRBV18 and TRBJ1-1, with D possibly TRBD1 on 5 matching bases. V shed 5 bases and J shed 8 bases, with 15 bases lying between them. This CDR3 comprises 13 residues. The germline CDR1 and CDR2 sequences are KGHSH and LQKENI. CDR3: CASSKGDGREAFF. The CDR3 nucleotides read TGTGCCAGCTCAAAAGGGGACGGGAGGGAAGCTTTCTTT.

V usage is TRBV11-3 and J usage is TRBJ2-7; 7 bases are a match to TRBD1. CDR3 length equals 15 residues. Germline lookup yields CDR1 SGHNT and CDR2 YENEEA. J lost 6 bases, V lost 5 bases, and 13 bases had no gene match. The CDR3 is CASSNSMTGIREQYF. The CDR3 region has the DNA TGTGCCAGCAGCAATTCAATGACAGGGATCCGCGAGCAGTACTTC.

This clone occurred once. CDR3 residues: CASSDPRTGVGLPEYF. Written as DNA, the CDR3 is TGTGCCAGCAGTGACCCTAGGACAGGGGTGGGCCTCCCCGAGTACTTC. The chain is built from TRBV25-1 and TRBJ2-7; 9 positions match TRBD1. This CDR3 has 16 amino acids. Germline V CDR1 and CDR2: MGHDK, SYGVNS. Trimming took 3 bases from V and 11 from J; bases not matched to a gene: 17.

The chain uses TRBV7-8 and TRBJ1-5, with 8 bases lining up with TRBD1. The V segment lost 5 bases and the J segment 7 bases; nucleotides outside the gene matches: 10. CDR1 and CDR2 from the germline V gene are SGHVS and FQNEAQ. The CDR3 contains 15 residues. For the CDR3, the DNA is TGTGCCAGCAGCCAATATTCAGGGGGCAGGCAGCCCCAGCATTTT. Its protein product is CASSQYSGGRQPQHF.

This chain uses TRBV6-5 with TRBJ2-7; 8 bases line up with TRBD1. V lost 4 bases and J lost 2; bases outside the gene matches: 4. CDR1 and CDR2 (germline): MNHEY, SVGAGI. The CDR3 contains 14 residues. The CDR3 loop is CASSSGQDPYEQYF. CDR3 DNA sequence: TGTGCCAGCAGTTCGGGACAGGACCCCTACGAGCAGTACTTC.

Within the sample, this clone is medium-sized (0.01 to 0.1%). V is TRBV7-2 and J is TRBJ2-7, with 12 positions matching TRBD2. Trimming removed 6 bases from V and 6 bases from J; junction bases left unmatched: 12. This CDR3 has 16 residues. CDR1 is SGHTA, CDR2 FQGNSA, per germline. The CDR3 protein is CASSFFLAGGSGEQYF. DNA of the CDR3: TGTGCCAGCAGTTTCTTTCTAGCGGGAGGGTCGGGCGAGCAGTACTTC.

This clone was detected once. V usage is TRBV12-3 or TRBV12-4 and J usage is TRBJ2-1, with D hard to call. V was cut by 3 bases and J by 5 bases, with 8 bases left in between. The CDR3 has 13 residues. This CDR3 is CASSFSPDNEQFF. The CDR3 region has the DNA TGTGCCAGCAGTTTTTCTCCTGACAATGAGCAGTTCTTC.

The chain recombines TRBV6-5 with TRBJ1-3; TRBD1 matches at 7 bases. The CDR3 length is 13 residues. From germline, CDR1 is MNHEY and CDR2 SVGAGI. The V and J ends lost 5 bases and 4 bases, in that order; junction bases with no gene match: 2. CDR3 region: CASSRQGGNTIYF. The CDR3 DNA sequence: TGTGCCAGCAGTCGACAGGGAGGAAACACCATATATTTT.